Following are 26 T cell receptor beta chains from one sample sequenced in a study of cytomegalovirus exposure and HLA in healthy donors. Researchers ran the PCR with 60 Vbeta and 13 Jbeta primers. Here immunoSEQ multiplex PCR was the method, and the copy in TCRdb shows in-frame clones only, minus some. The table has more than 100,000 clones, 80% seen once. The sample taken for sequencing was PBMCs. The source of these receptors is a man aged 35-49 years in good health and CMV-seronegative.

The rearrangement uses TRBV28 and TRBJ2-7; the match to TRBD1 covers 7 bases. Germline V gene lookup returns CDR1 MDHEN and CDR2 SYDVKM. With 7 bases clipped from V and 5 bases from J, the junction kept 8 bases outside the gene matches. The CDR3 sequence is 13 residues long. CDR3 nucleotides: TGTGCCAGCACCTTGACAGGGCTTGACGAGCAGTACTTC. It codes for CASTLTGLDEQYF.

The gene calls are TRBV7-3 and TRBJ2-3; D remains ambiguous. CDR3 length equals 13 residues. V was clipped by 1 base and J by 3 bases, with 5 bases between them. From germline, CDR1 is SGHTA and CDR2 FQGTGA. The CDR3: CASSLIMTDTQYF. DNA for the CDR3: TGTGCCAGCAGCTTAATTATGACAGATACGCAGTATTTT.

The chain carries TRBV6-1 and TRBJ2-7, with D maybe TRBD2 (5 bases). The length of the CDR3 is 12 residues. CDR1 and CDR2 (germline): MNHNS, SASEGT. The germline V and J ends were trimmed by 11 bases and 2 bases, with 13 bases remaining between them. CDR3 sequence (DNA): TGTGCCGCCTTTTCCGGGACCTACGAGCAGTACTTC. This translates into CAAFSGTYEQYF.

V is TRBV2 and J is TRBJ1-4; 7 bases match TRBD1. Germline CDR1 reads SNHLY; CDR2 reads FYNNEI. The CDR3 sequence is 14 residues long. Germline trimming cut 6 bases from V and 5 bases from J; bases unmatched to any gene: 6. CDR3: CASSAGQLNEKLFF. In nucleotides, the CDR3 is TGTGCCAGCAGCGCGGGACAGTTGAATGAAAAACTGTTTTTT.

The CDR3 spells CASRGTGTSGNTIYF. For the CDR3, the DNA is TGTGCCAGCAGAGGGACAGGCACCTCTGGAAACACCATATATTTT. This chain connects TRBV2 to TRBJ1-3; TRBD1 matches 8 bases. This CDR3 has 15 amino acids. Per germline, CDR1 SNHLY and CDR2 FYNNEI. The junction had 4 bases not matched to a gene; V was cut back by 6 bases and J by 0 bases. The full variable domain, completed using reference TRBV2 and TRBJ1-3, is EPEVTQTPSHQVTQMGQEVILRCVPISNHLYFYWYRQILGQKVEFLVSFYNNEISEKSEIFDDQFSVERPDGSNFTLKIRSTKLEDSAMYFCASRGTGTSGNTIYFGEGSWLTVV.

DNA of the CDR3: TGTGCCAGCAGCCGCGGCCTCGAGCAGTACTTC. Encoded protein: CASSRGLEQYF. This chain joins TRBV7-6 and TRBJ2-7; no firm D call. This CDR3 has 11 amino acids. The germline V gene encodes CDR1 SGHVS and CDR2 FNYEAQ. Between the trimmed V and J ends, which lost 5 bases and 6 bases, there was a span of 8 bases.

J is TRBJ1-5 and V is TRBV19; the D is unclear. Trimming stripped 2 bases from V and 7 bases from J, with 18 bases between. The CDR3 is 16 amino acids. Germline lookup yields CDR1 LNHDA and CDR2 SQIVND (reference sequence). The CDR3 DNA follows: TGTGCCAGTAGTATAATAGCCGCTCCGGGGTCCCAGCCCCAGCATTTT. Its protein is CASSIIAAPGSQPQHF.

The chain carries TRBV5-1 and TRBJ2-1, with no clear D. The V end lost 4 bases, the J end lost 0 bases, and 8 bases lay between the germline ends. CDR1 and CDR2 (germline): SGHRS, YFSETQ. There are 14 residues in the CDR3. CDR3: CASSVGSSYNEQFF. For the CDR3, the DNA is TGCGCCAGCAGCGTGGGTAGCTCCTACAATGAGCAGTTCTTC. Full variable domain (missing parts from reference TRBV5-1 and TRBJ2-1): KAGVTQTPRYLIKTRGQQVTLSCSPISGHRSVSWYQQTPGQGLQFLFEYFSETQRNKGNFPGRFSGRQFSNSRSEMNVSTLELGDSALYLCASSVGSSYNEQFFGPGTRLTVL.

The chain links TRBV19 to TRBJ1-5, with 10 bases aligning to TRBD1. Germline CDR1 and CDR2: LNHDA and SQIVND (reference sequence). The CDR3 runs 16 residues. V gave up 6 bases and J gave up 4 bases; unmatched junction bases: 9. The CDR3 DNA sequence: TGTGCCAGTAGCAGGGACCGGGACAGGGGTAATCAGCCCCAGCATTTT. It encodes CASSRDRDRGNQPQHF. Variable domain in full (rest from reference TRBV19 and TRBJ1-5): DGGITQSPKYLFRKEGQNVTLSCEQNLNHDAMYWYRQDPGQGLRLIYYSQIVNDFQKGDIAEGYSVSREKKESFPLTVTSAQKNPTAFYLCASSRDRDRGNQPQHFGDGTRLSIL.

The chain carries TRBV10-1 and TRBJ2-7; tentative D call: TRBD1 (6 bases). Trimming shortened V by 4 bases and J by 1 base, and 14 bases separated the two germline ends. CDR3 length: 15 amino acids. CDR1 and CDR2 from the germline V gene are WNHNN and SYGVQD (reference sequence). CDR3 sequence reads: CASSAHRDGSYEQYF. CDR3 sequence (DNA): TGCGCCAGCAGTGCCCACAGGGACGGTTCCTACGAGCAGTACTTC.

The rearrangement uses TRBV6-1 and TRBJ2-5, with D possibly TRBD2 on 5 matching bases. Germline V gene lookup returns CDR1 MNHNS and CDR2 SASEGT. There are 12 residues in the CDR3. The V end was cut by 11 bases, the J end by 0 bases, with 10 bases between. In DNA, the CDR3 is TGTGCCGGGAGCAGGTACCAAGAGACCCAGTACTTC. Translation: CAGSRYQETQYF.

A remark on this clone: Other DNA sequences in this specimen translate into the identical CDR3. The chain uses TRBV11-2 and TRBJ2-7; D is undetermined. Looked up from germline, CDR1 is SGHAT and CDR2 is FQNNGV. V shed 5 bases and J shed 0 bases, with 5 bases lying between them. This CDR3 region has 12 residues. The CDR3 region has the DNA TGTGCCAGCAGCCTTAGCTCCTACGAGCAGTACTTC. Residues: CASSLSSYEQYF.

The V call is TRBV28, the J call TRBJ1-5; tentative D call: TRBD1 (5 bases). The V end was cut by 3 bases, the J end by 6 bases, with 9 bases between. The germline V gene has CDR1 MDHEN and CDR2 SYDVKM. There are 13 residues in the CDR3. DNA for the CDR3: TGTGCCAGCAGTTTCCCGGGGGGTCAGCCCCAGCATTTT. Translation: CASSFPGGQPQHF.

J is TRBJ2-7 and V is TRBV6-6, with TRBD2 identical over 8 bases. CDR1 and CDR2 from the germline V gene are MNHNY and SVGAGI (reference sequence). This CDR3 contains 14 residues. The ends lost 6 bases at V and 4 bases at J; junction bases unmatched: 8. The CDR3 region is CASRDGGERYEQYF. The CDR3 nucleotides are TGTGCCAGCAGGGACGGGGGGGAGCGGTACGAGCAGTACTTC.

This clone was found a few times. This chain joins TRBV9 and TRBJ2-3; 9 bases map to TRBD1. V gave up 4 bases and J gave up 1 base; unmatched junction bases: 7. In germline, CDR1 is SGDLS, CDR2 YYNGEE. This CDR3 contains 16 residues. The CDR3 region has the DNA TGTGCCAGCAGCTACGGGACAGGGCCAGGCACAGATACGCAGTATTTT. Translated, it gives CASSYGTGPGTDTQYF.

V usage is TRBV5-6 and J usage is TRBJ2-7; 7 bases match TRBD2. The CDR3 has 17 residues. After removal of 0 bases from V and 2 bases from J, the junction contained 11 bases not matched to a gene. Germline V lookup: CDR1 SGHDT, CDR2 YYEEEE. CDR3 region: CASSLAVRGGTPYEQYF. DNA for the CDR3: TGTGCCAGCAGCTTGGCCGTCCGGGGAGGGACGCCCTACGAGCAGTACTTC.

The V and J genes are TRBV5-4 and TRBJ2-5, with 16 bases lining up with TRBD2. The V gene end was trimmed by 0 bases and the J gene end by 5 bases; junction bases not matched to a gene: 1. CDR3 length: 16 residues. Germline lookup yields CDR1 SGHNT and CDR2 YYREEE (reference sequence). The CDR3 DNA reads TGTGCCAGCAGCTTGGCGGGACTAGCGGGGGGGGAGACCCAGTACTTC. This encodes CASSLAGLAGGETQYF.

J is TRBJ1-2 and V is TRBV4-1, with D possibly matching TRBD1 (5 bases). Germline-derived CDR1 and CDR2 are MGHRA and YSYEKL. CDR3 length equals 13 residues. The ends were cut back, 3 bases at V and 8 bases at J, with 13 bases in the middle. Here the CDR3 reads CASSQLGLLGYTF. The CDR3 DNA follows: TGCGCCAGCAGCCAGCTGGGGCTCCTCGGCTACACCTTC.

The V call is TRBV28, the J call TRBJ2-3; 10 positions match TRBD1. Unmatched junction bases numbered 9, after V lost 5 bases and J lost 4 bases. The CDR3 covers 16 residues. Germline CDR1 reads MDHEN; CDR2 reads SYDVKM. The chain's CDR3 is CASSTTGQGTPDTQYF. CDR3 DNA: TGTGCCAGCAGTACGACGGGACAGGGGACACCAGATACGCAGTATTTT. The full variable domain, its missing parts supplied by reference TRBV28 and TRBJ2-3, is DVKVTQSSRYLVKRTGEKVFLECVQDMDHENMFWYRQDPGLGLRLIYFSYDVKMKEKGDIPEGYSVSREKKERFSLILESASTNQTSMYLCASSTTGQGTPDTQYFGPGTRLTVL.

This clone appeared once. The chain is built from TRBV6-1 and TRBJ2-7, with D possibly matching TRBD2 (5 bases). V lost 1 base, J lost 3 bases, and 7 bases lay in between. The CDR3 is 13 amino acids. CDR1 is MNHNS and CDR2 is SASEGT in the germline V gene. This CDR3 reads CASSEVGSYEQYF. CDR3 DNA: TGTGCCAGCAGTGAAGTGGGGAGCTACGAGCAGTACTTC.

The V and J genes are TRBV18 and TRBJ2-5, with D perhaps matching TRBD1 (5 bases). Trimming removed 3 bases from V and 3 bases from J, with 8 bases in between. Germline V gene lookup returns CDR1 KGHSH and CDR2 LQKENI. This CDR3 is built from 13 residues. The CDR3 loop is CASSPSQEETQYF. The CDR3 bases are TGTGCCAGCTCACCTTCACAGGAAGAGACCCAGTACTTC.

The V gene is TRBV4-2, the J gene TRBJ2-1, with TRBD1 matching 11 bases. The CDR3 extends over 16 amino acids. Germline loops: CDR1 LGHNA, CDR2 YNFKEQ. Trimming cost V 3 bases and J 6 bases; bases outside gene matches: 7. CDR3 in DNA: TGTGCCAGCAGCCAGGAGGGACAGGGGGTAGGCAATGAGCAGTTCTTC. It is translated as CASSQEGQGVGNEQFF.

The chain uses TRBV19 and TRBJ1-6, with D possibly being TRBD1 (5 bases). Germline loops: CDR1 LNHDA, CDR2 SQIVND (reference sequence). CDR3 length equals 15 residues. V shed 5 bases and J shed 3 bases, with 11 bases lying between them. CDR3 nucleotide sequence: TGTGCCAGTAGTGTGACAGTTCACTATAATTCACCCCTCCACTTT. Translating gives CASSVTVHYNSPLHF.

The chain joins TRBV27 to TRBJ2-7; 7 bases line up with TRBD1. Germline V gene data show CDR1 as MNHEY and CDR2 as SMNVEV (reference sequence). This CDR3 is built from 14 residues. Trimming at V came to 4 bases and at J to 4 bases, leaving 7 bases not matched to a gene. This CDR3 is CASSWDSNSYEQYF. DNA for the CDR3: TGTGCCAGCAGTTGGGACAGTAACTCTTACGAGCAGTACTTC.

The chain links TRBV28 to TRBJ2-4; D is perhaps TRBD2 (6 bases). Between the trimmed V and J ends, which lost 3 bases and 1 base, there was a span of 16 bases. The CDR3 covers 17 residues. Germline-derived CDR1 and CDR2 are MDHEN and SYDVKM. CDR3 sequence: CASSLGSGSGAKNIQYF. The CDR3 DNA follows: TGTGCCAGCAGTTTGGGTAGTGGGAGCGGGGCCAAAAACATTCAGTACTTC. The entire variable domain, with the rest obtained from reference TRBV28 and TRBJ2-4, is as follows: DVKVTQSSRYLVKRTGEKVFLECVQDMDHENMFWYRQDPGLGLRLIYFSYDVKMKEKGDIPEGYSVSREKKERFSLILESASTNQTSMYLCASSLGSGSGAKNIQYFGAGTRLSVL.

The chain combines TRBV7-9 with TRBJ1-1; D call uncertain. Trimming removed 8 bases from V and 4 bases from J, with 14 bases in between. CDR1 is SEHNR and CDR2 is FQNEAQ in the germline V gene (reference sequence). The CDR3 has 13 residues. CDR3 loop: CASGSMGGTEAFF. The DNA of the CDR3 is TGTGCCAGCGGATCCATGGGAGGCACTGAAGCTTTCTTT.